The next 22 T cell receptor beta chains were all read from a single sample in a study of shared clonotypes between healthy human individuals. The assay was immunoSEQ multiplex PCR, and TCRdb's table has in-frame clones only and misses some. Of roughly 1.4 million clones in the sample, around 98.5% are singletons; the top ten hold 0.3% to 0.45%. The sample comprised naive CD4+ T cells sorted from blood. Subset defined: CD45RA+ positively selected. The receptors stem from a man aged 25-45 years in good health.

The chain recombines TRBV29-1 with TRBJ1-3; D may be TRBD1 (5 bases). Germline assignment: CDR1 SQVTM and CDR2 ANQGSEA. This CDR3 comprises 15 residues. V gave up 4 bases and J gave up 0 bases, with 13 bases separating them. The CDR3 DNA follows: TGCAGCGTTGTATTAGCTAGGGGCTCTGGAAACACCATATATTTT. This sequence encodes CSVVLARGSGNTIYF.

This clone was seen just once. The V and J genes are TRBV30 and TRBJ1-2; D remains ambiguous. This CDR3 has 12 residues. Germline V gene lookup returns CDR1 GTSNPN and CDR2 SVGIG (reference sequence). Trimming cost V 3 bases and J 4 bases, with 9 bases left between them. This CDR3 reads CAWRWVGYGYTF. The CDR3 DNA reads as TGTGCCTGGAGGTGGGTCGGCTATGGCTACACCTTC. Together with reference TRBV30 and TRBJ1-2, the CDR3 gives the full variable domain: SQTIHQWPATLVQPVGSPLSLECTVEGTSNPNLYWYRQAAGRGLQLLFYSVGIGQISSEVPQNLSASRPQDRQFILSSKKLLLSDSGFYLCAWRWVGYGYTFGSGTRLTVV.

The V call is TRBV7-9, the J call TRBJ2-7; 10 bases are shared with TRBD2. This CDR3 has 14 residues. CDR1 SEHNR and CDR2 FQNEAQ come from the germline V gene (reference sequence). V lost 6 bases and J lost 5; bases outside the gene matches: 7. CDR3 residues: CASSFEREGDEQYF. For the CDR3, the DNA is TGTGCCAGCAGTTTTGAGCGGGAGGGAGACGAGCAGTACTTC.

This chain joins TRBV25-1 and TRBJ1-5; possible D gene TRBD1, 5 bases. V was shortened by 3 bases and J by 5 bases, with 8 bases between the two germline ends. This CDR3 has 13 residues. The germline CDR1 and CDR2 sequences are MGHDK and SYGVNS. CDR3 nucleotides: TGTGCCAGCAGTGACAGGGTACATCAGCCCCAGCATTTT. Protein: CASSDRVHQPQHF. Using reference TRBV25-1 and TRBJ1-5 for the parts outside the CDR3, the full variable domain is EADIYQTPRYLVIGTGKKITLECSQTMGHDKMYWYQQDPGMELHLIHYSYGVNSTEKGDLSSESTVSRIRTEHFPLTLESARPSHTSQYLCASSDRVHQPQHFGDGTRLSIL.

The chain couples TRBV29-1 to TRBJ1-2, with D maybe TRBD1 (5 bases). This CDR3 has 15 amino acids. Germline CDR1 SQVTM, CDR2 ANQGSEA. Trimming took 1 base from V and 6 from J, leaving 18 bases between them. CDR3 sequence: CSVEGQGYGSDGYTF. Here the CDR3 DNA reads TGCAGCGTTGAAGGTCAGGGATACGGATCTGATGGCTACACCTTC.

The chain employs TRBV9 and TRBJ1-3; D is uncertain. Germline CDR1 and CDR2: SGDLS and YYNGEE. The CDR3 sequence is 15 residues long. The V end was cut by 4 bases, the J end by 0 bases, with 11 bases between. CDR3 in DNA: TGTGCCAGCAGCCCTCACGTCCTCTCTGGAAACACCATATATTTT. Encoded protein: CASSPHVLSGNTIYF.

The V call is TRBV18, the J call TRBJ2-4, with a possible D match to TRBD2 (6 bases). The CDR3 is made up of 17 amino acids. Germline assignment: CDR1 KGHSH and CDR2 LQKENI. V was trimmed by 3 bases and J by 0 bases, leaving 15 bases between them. CDR3 in amino acids: CASSPPGTSLAKNIQYF. The CDR3 DNA reads TGTGCCAGCTCACCGCCCGGGACTTCCCTAGCCAAAAACATTCAGTACTTC.

This clone came up once. The chain uses TRBV7-2 and TRBJ2-1, with 10 bases fitting TRBD2. The CDR3 has 17 residues. Germline V gene sequence: CDR1 SGHTA, CDR2 FQGNSA. V trimming: 3 bases; J trimming: 0 bases; junction bases outside the gene matches: 5. The DNA of the CDR3 is TGTGCCAGCAGCTTCGGACTAGCGGAGAGCTCCTACAATGAGCAGTTCTTC. It translates to CASSFGLAESSYNEQFF.

A word on this clone: Different DNA sequences within this sample yield the same CDR3. The rearrangement links TRBV9 to TRBJ2-3; 8 bases line up with TRBD1. Germline assignment: CDR1 SGDLS and CDR2 YYNGEE. The V segment lost 2 bases and the J segment 1 base; nucleotides outside the gene matches: 0. This CDR3 has 14 residues. The CDR3 reads CASSVGQGTDTQYF. CDR3 nucleotide sequence: TGTGCCAGCAGCGTGGGACAGGGCACAGATACGCAGTATTTT.

There are a few counts of this clone. The CDR3 DNA reads as TGTGCCAGCAGTGTAGGGACGGTCGCACAGTCCCAGCATTTT. Protein product: CASSVGTVAQSQHF. J is TRBJ1-5 and V is TRBV2; a weak D match, TRBD1 (5 bases). V lost 4 bases to trimming and J lost 11 bases, with 18 bases between them. The germline gives CDR1 SNHLY, CDR2 FYNNEI. This CDR3 spans 14 amino acids.

With regard to this clone: Different DNA sequences within this sample yield the same CDR3. The chain uses TRBV5-1 and TRBJ1-1; 8 bases line up with TRBD1. Germline values: CDR1 SGHRS, CDR2 YFSETQ. The CDR3 is 14 residues long. Trimming at V came to 0 bases and at J to 4 bases, leaving 2 bases not matched to a gene. The CDR3 sequence is CASSLATGGTEAFF. The CDR3 DNA follows: TGCGCCAGCAGCTTGGCTACAGGGGGCACTGAAGCTTTCTTT. The full variable domain, completed using reference TRBV5-1 and TRBJ1-1, is KAGVTQTPRYLIKTRGQQVTLSCSPISGHRSVSWYQQTPGQGLQFLFEYFSETQRNKGNFPGRFSGRQFSNSRSEMNVSTLELGDSALYLCASSLATGGTEAFFGQGTRLTVV.

The V gene is TRBV5-1, the J gene TRBJ2-3, with TRBD1 matching 10 bases. CDR1 is SGHRS and CDR2 is YFSETQ in the germline V gene. CDR3 length equals 15 residues. Trimming at V came to 3 bases and at J to 6 bases, leaving 7 bases not matched to a gene. The chain's CDR3 is CASSSTGQGRDTQYF. In nucleotides, the CDR3 is TGCGCCAGCAGCTCCACGGGACAGGGGCGGGATACGCAGTATTTT. The variable domain in full, completed from reference TRBV5-1 and TRBJ2-3, reads KAGVTQTPRYLIKTRGQQVTLSCSPISGHRSVSWYQQTPGQGLQFLFEYFSETQRNKGNFPGRFSGRQFSNSRSEMNVSTLELGDSALYLCASSSTGQGRDTQYFGPGTRLTVL.

The chain is built from TRBV29-1 and TRBJ2-5; D is unresolved. The CDR3 has 13 amino acids. Germline loops: CDR1 SQVTM, CDR2 ANQGSEA. V shed 4 bases and J shed 0 bases, with 9 bases lying between them. In DNA, the CDR3 is TGCAGCGTTGGAAAGTCTGACCAAGAGACCCAGTACTTC. Protein product: CSVGKSDQETQYF.

This clone occurred once. J is TRBJ2-7 and V is TRBV29-1, with D tentatively TRBD1 (6 bases). The CDR3 runs to 11 residues. Germline V gene sequence: CDR1 SQVTM, CDR2 ANQGSEA. With 6 bases removed from V and 3 bases from J, the gap between germline ends came to 9 bases. The DNA of the CDR3 is TGCAGCGTCCGGGACATCTACGAGCAGTACTTC. Amino acid sequence: CSVRDIYEQYF.

The chain has TRBV7-8 and TRBJ2-6; 11 nucleotides line up with TRBD2. This CDR3 is 19 amino acids long. J lost 0 bases, V lost 6 bases, and 10 bases had no gene match. Germline values: CDR1 SGHVS, CDR2 FQNEAQ. The CDR3 DNA reads TGTGCCAGCAGGAGAGACGGGACTAGCGGAGCCTCTGGGGCCAACGTCCTGACTTTC. It specifies CASRRDGTSGASGANVLTF. The full variable domain, rest sourced from reference TRBV7-8 and TRBJ2-6, is GAGVSQSPRYKVAKRGQDVALRCDPISGHVSLFWYQQALGQGPEFLTYFQNEAQLDKSGLPSDRFFAERPEGSVSTLKIQRTQQEDSAVYLCASRRDGTSGASGANVLTFGAGSRLTVL.

This sequence joins TRBV9 and TRBJ2-1; 8 nucleotides match TRBD2. The CDR3 covers 16 residues. Germline lookup yields CDR1 SGDLS and CDR2 YYNGEE. Trimming removed 3 bases from V and 11 bases from J; junction bases left unmatched: 16. The CDR3 protein is CASSGAPGAGVAQQFF. The CDR3 DNA reads as TGTGCCAGCAGCGGTGCCCCAGGAGCGGGGGTTGCCCAGCAGTTCTTC.

The rearrangement links TRBV19 to TRBJ1-5; D perhaps matches TRBD1 (6 bases). Germline CDR1 is LNHDA and CDR2 is SQIVND (reference sequence). Trimming left V 5 bases short and J 4 bases short, with 12 bases between. This CDR3 spans 14 amino acids. As DNA, the CDR3 is TGTGCCAGTAGTCAACAGGGAGATAATCAGCCCCAGCATTTT. Its protein is CASSQQGDNQPQHF.

The gene calls are TRBV7-6 and TRBJ2-7, with a possible D match to TRBD2 (5 bases). This CDR3 is built from 14 residues. Per the germline V gene, CDR1 is SGHVS and CDR2 is FNYEAQ. Between the trimmed V and J ends, which lost 1 base and 4 bases, there was a span of 11 bases. CDR3 residues: CASSLVSGNYEQYF. The CDR3 DNA reads as TGTGCCAGCAGCTTAGTTTCGGGGAATTACGAGCAGTACTTC.

As regards this clone: The same CDR3 can be traced to other DNA sequences in this sample. The chain recombines TRBV5-4 with TRBJ2-7; unclear D gene. CDR3 length equals 12 residues. Between the trimmed V and J ends, which lost 1 base and 3 bases, there was a span of 5 bases. CDR1 is SGHNT and CDR2 is YYREEE in the germline V gene (reference sequence). The CDR3 nucleotides read TGTGCCAGCAGCTTGTGGGGCTACGAGCAGTACTTC. It specifies CASSLWGYEQYF.

J is TRBJ2-7 and V is TRBV7-2; perhaps TRBD2 as D (8 bases). The CDR3 contains 16 residues. In germline, CDR1 is SGHTA, CDR2 FQGNSA. Between the trimmed V and J ends, which lost 5 bases and 3 bases, there was a span of 20 bases. The CDR3 spells CASSPPGRGRYYEQYF. CDR3 bases: TGTGCCAGCAGCCCACCCGGGAGGGGGCGGTACTACGAGCAGTACTTC.

Comments on this clone: The sample holds other DNA sequences that translate to the same CDR3. The chain has TRBV5-1 and TRBJ2-7, with TRBD2 as a possible D gene (6 bases). Trimming left V 0 bases short and J 0 bases short, with 10 bases between. In germline, CDR1 is SGHRS, CDR2 YFSETQ. This CDR3 has 15 amino acids. This chain's CDR3 is CASSLAVGSSYEQYF. The DNA of the CDR3 is TGCGCCAGCAGCTTGGCCGTCGGGAGCTCCTACGAGCAGTACTTC. Full variable domain (remainder filled in from reference TRBV5-1 and TRBJ2-7): KAGVTQTPRYLIKTRGQQVTLSCSPISGHRSVSWYQQTPGQGLQFLFEYFSETQRNKGNFPGRFSGRQFSNSRSEMNVSTLELGDSALYLCASSLAVGSSYEQYFGPGTRLTVT.

This clone was observed a single time. V and J are TRBV27 and TRBJ2-2; D unclear. Per germline, CDR1 MNHEY and CDR2 SMNVEV (reference sequence). V lost 4 bases to trimming and J lost 0 bases, with 3 bases between them. The length of the CDR3 is 13 residues. CDR3 in amino acids: CASSSANTGELFF. Here the CDR3 DNA reads TGTGCCAGCAGTTCCGCGAACACCGGGGAGCTGTTTTTT.